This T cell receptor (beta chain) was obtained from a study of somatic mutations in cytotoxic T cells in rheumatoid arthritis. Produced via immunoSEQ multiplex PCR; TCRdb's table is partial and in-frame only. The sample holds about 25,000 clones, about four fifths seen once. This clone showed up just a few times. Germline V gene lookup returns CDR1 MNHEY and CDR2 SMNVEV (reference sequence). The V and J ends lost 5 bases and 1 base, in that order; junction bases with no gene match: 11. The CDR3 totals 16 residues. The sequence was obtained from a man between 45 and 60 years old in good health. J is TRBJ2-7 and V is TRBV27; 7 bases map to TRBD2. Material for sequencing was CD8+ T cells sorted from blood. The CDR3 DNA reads TGTGCCAGCAGTACCCTTGGGGGGGAGGTTTCCTACGAGCAGTACTTC. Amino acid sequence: CASSTLGGEVSYEQYF.